These 3 T cell receptor beta chains were all obtained from the same sample, sequenced in a study of T cell repertoires in cytomegalovirus infection (dated by TCRdb to the late 2010s). Sequencing was performed on an Illumina HiSeq 1500. TCRdb ran its own pipeline on the public reads, namely fastp trimming at Q25 and MiXCR clone calling, and kept in-frame beta chains. Rows are combined by CDR3 protein, so each entry shows the most common genes and DNA. This sample lists about 230,000 distinct CDR3 sequences; approximately 22% were detected once. 18% of the sample is held by the ten biggest clonotypes. The sequenced sample consisted of CD8+ T cells from PBMCs. The source of these receptors is a human donor in good health (CMV status not recorded). Some clones in this sample may be carry-over from other donors' samples.

The chain uses TRBV29-1 and TRBJ2-7; D is undetermined. V was cut by 2 bases and J by 6 bases, with 14 bases left in between. Germline CDR1 and CDR2: SQVTM and ANQGSEA. This CDR3 has 13 residues. Here the CDR3 DNA reads TGCAGCGTTGAATACCCTCTCTCTGGCGAGCAGTACTTC. Translating it yields CSVEYPLSGEQYF.

This clonotype came up a few times. The CDR3 nucleotides are TGCAGCGTTGCGGTACGGACGGGGAATGAGCAGTTCTTC. Protein sequence: CSVAVRTGNEQFF. This chain joins TRBV29-1 and TRBJ2-1; weak D call: TRBD2 (5 bases). The CDR3 has 13 amino acids. V shed 4 bases and J shed 7 bases, with 14 bases lying between them. The germline V gene encodes CDR1 SQVTM and CDR2 ANQGSEA.

There are a few counts of this clonotype. The J gene is TRBJ2-1, the V gene TRBV7-9; 10 bases match TRBD1. The V segment lost 7 bases and the J segment 6 bases; nucleotides outside the gene matches: 12. There are 16 residues in the CDR3. Germline CDR1 is SEHNR and CDR2 is FQNEAQ (reference sequence). The CDR3 coding sequence is TGTGCCAGCAAAAACACCCCGGGACAGGGGATCAATGAGCAGTTCTTC. Translation: CASKNTPGQGINEQFF.